Listed here are 5 T cell receptor beta chains from one sample, sequenced in a study of CXCR3-negative and CXCR3-positive naive CD8 T cells. Antigens of these TCRs are unknown. Whole-study findings and limits: The TRB CDR3s that CXCR3-positive naive cells carried were more hydrophobic than those of CXCR3-negative naive cells.

5' RACE that incorporated UMI labels was used to prepare the TRB cDNA libraries. TCRdb reworked the 5' RACE reads into one entry per CDR3 protein, no DNA. This repertoire comprises under 150,000 distinct CDR3 sequences; its ten largest clones make up under 0.35%. Sample: naive CXCR3+ CD8+ T cells from blood. This sample's subset: CD45RO-CCR7+CD27+CD95- naive CD8+ T cells expressing CXCR3 (TNR3+). These receptors originate from a human donor in good health. Some clones in this sample may be carry-over from other donors' samples.

V and J are TRBV5-1 and TRBJ2-1; there is no DNA to check the TCRdb D call of TRBD2. The CDR3 consists of 18 residues. Per the germline V gene, CDR1 is SGHRS and CDR2 is YFSETQ. CDR3 region: CASSLVGTSDLRGNEQFF.

This chain uses TRBV9 with TRBJ2-7. The CDR3 sequence is 14 residues long. Germline V gives CDR1 SGDLS, CDR2 YYNGEE. CDR3 amino acids: CASSVSDNPYEQYF.

The J gene is TRBJ1-1, the V gene TRBV30. Germline values: CDR1 GTSNPN, CDR2 SVGIG (reference sequence). The CDR3 length is 12 residues. This CDR3 reads CAWSGLNTEAFF.

V and J are TRBV10-3 and TRBJ2-3; TCRdb selects TRBD2, and the lack of DNA leaves this call unchecked. The germline V gene encodes CDR1 ENHRY and CDR2 SYGVKD. The CDR3 loop spans 16 amino acids. This CDR3 is CAISEAGTYITDTQYF.

The chain is built from TRBV21-1 and TRBJ1-2; lacking DNA, the TRBD1 call made by TCRdb goes unchecked. TRBV21-1 is classified as a pseudogene. The CDR3 totals 15 residues. CDR3 loop: CASSMDRKSNYGYTF.